This TCR beta chain is from a study of cytomegalovirus exposure and HLA in healthy donors. V was pared by 2 bases and J by 1 base, with 14 bases between. CDR3 length: 16 amino acids. Germline V gene data show CDR1 as MDHEN and CDR2 as SYDVKM. General study results and limits: Accurate prediction of most subjects' HLA-A and HLA-B alleles from TCR beta sequences was reported.

Regarding this clone: Antigen specificity is unknown.

Amplification used 60 Vbeta primers and 13 Jbeta primers. Some clones are missing from TCRdb's copy, which holds only in-frame ones; the method was immunoSEQ multiplex PCR. In the table there are approximately 170,000 clones, roughly 85% of which are singletons. The sequence came from a boy younger than 10 in good health and CMV-seronegative. Sequencing was carried out using PBMCs. The J gene is TRBJ1-1, the V gene TRBV28, with a tentative D call TRBD1 (6 bases). The CDR3 DNA follows: TGTGCCAGCAGTTTACCCTTTGGGACACCGAACACTGAAGCTTTCTTT. Protein: CASSLPFGTPNTEAFF.